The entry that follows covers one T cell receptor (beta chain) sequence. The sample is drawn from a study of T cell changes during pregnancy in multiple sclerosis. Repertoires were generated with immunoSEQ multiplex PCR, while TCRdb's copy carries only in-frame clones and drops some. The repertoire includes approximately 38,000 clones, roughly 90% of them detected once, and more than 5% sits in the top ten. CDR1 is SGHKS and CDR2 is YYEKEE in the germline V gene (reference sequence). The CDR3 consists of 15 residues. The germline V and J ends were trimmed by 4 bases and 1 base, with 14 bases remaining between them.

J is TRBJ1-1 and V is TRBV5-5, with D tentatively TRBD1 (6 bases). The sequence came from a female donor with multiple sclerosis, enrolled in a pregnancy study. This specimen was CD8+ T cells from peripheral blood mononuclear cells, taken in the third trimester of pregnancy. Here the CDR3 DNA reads TGTGCCAGCAGCCTATACTGGACAGCGAACACTGAAGCTTTCTTT. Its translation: CASSLYWTANTEAFF.